This is a list of T cell receptor beta chains from one sample in a study of T-cell memory formation after mild COVID-19. TCRdb fed the 5' RACE reads into MiXCR, producing one record per CDR3 protein. The sample records roughly 500,000 distinct CDR3 sequences, just over 20% being singletons. Sequencing input: PBMCs or a T cell subset sorted from them (not recorded which). These receptors all come from an adult woman who had mild COVID-19 (a few samples of this study predate the infection). Cell type and time point are not known. Each CDR3 is given with its conserved first and last residue. A D gene is named only where the DNA matches it firmly. For some rows the clone size is stated as once, few or many, or as a class when expanded; others skip it.

abundance	v_gene	j_gene	d_gene	CDR3nt	CDR3aa
.	TRBV11-2	TRBJ2-1	.	TGTGCCAGCAACTCCGGGACGCGGCAGTTCTTC	CASNSGTRQFF
.	TRBV4-1	TRBJ2-7	.	TGCGCCAGCAGCTCAAGATTCCTAACCTACGAGCAGTACTTC	CASSSRFLTYEQYF
.	TRBV6-5	TRBJ2-2	.	TGTGCCAGCACCCAAAAACTGAACACCGGGGAGCTGTTTTTT	CASTQKLNTGELFF
.	TRBV9	TRBJ1-3	.	TGTGCCAGCAGCGTCAGGGGAATTGGAAACACCATATATTTT	CASSVRGIGNTIYF
.	TRBV5-5	TRBJ1-4	.	TGTGCCAGCAGCGTGCCCGGGAATAATGAAAAACTGTTTTTT	CASSVPGNNEKLFF
few	TRBV20-1	TRBJ2-1	TRBD2	TGCAGTGCTAGCCCGCGCCGGACTAGGGTATACAATGAGCAGTTCTTC	CSASPRRTRVYNEQFF
few	TRBV20-1	TRBJ2-7	TRBD2	TGCAGTGCTAGAGGGGACTACCGTTCCTCCTACGAGCAGTACTTC	CSARGDYRSSYEQYF
.	TRBV30	TRBJ2-5	.	TGTGCCTGGACTCCAACGGGGTCATGGGAGACCCAGTACTTC	CAWTPTGSWETQYF
.	TRBV2	TRBJ2-2	.	TGTGCCAGCATTACGACTAGGCACACCGGGGAGCTGTTTTTT	CASITTRHTGELFF
.	TRBV3-1	TRBJ2-7	.	TGTGCCAGCAGCCTCGAATGGACAGTCAACTCCTACGAGCAGTACTTC	CASSLEWTVNSYEQYF
.	TRBV30	TRBJ2-7	TRBD2	TGTGCCTGGGACACTAGCGGCTACGAGCAGTACTTC	CAWDTSGYEQYF
.	TRBV7-9	TRBJ1-1	.	TGTGCCAGCAGCCCCCCCCAAGGATGGACTGAAGCTTTCTTT	CASSPPQGWTEAFF
.	TRBV2	TRBJ2-2	TRBD1	TGTGCCAGCAGTAAACAGGGGGACTGGACCGGGGAGCTGTTTTTT	CASSKQGDWTGELFF
.	TRBV7-9	TRBJ2-7	TRBD2	TGTGCCAGCAGCTTAGTGTCCCCTAGCGGGAGGGTTAGCTCCTACGAGCAGTACTTC	CASSLVSPSGRVSSYEQYF
few	TRBV20-1	TRBJ2-7	.	TGCAGTGCTAGGTCCGCGGGTTCGGGCTCTGAGCAGTACTTC	CSARSAGSGSEQYF
few	TRBV12-3/TRBV12-4	TRBJ1-2	.	TGTGCCAGCAGCCCAACAGGGTACGGCTATGGCTACACCTTC	CASSPTGYGYGYTF
once	TRBV7-6	TRBJ2-1	.	TGTGCCAGCAGCTTAGATCTGCGGGGAACTAATGAGCAGTTCTTC	CASSLDLRGTNEQFF
few	TRBV5-1	TRBJ2-5	TRBD1	TGCGCCAGCAGCTTGGGACAGGGGGACCAAGAGACCCAGTACTTC	CASSLGQGDQETQYF
.	TRBV2	TRBJ2-7	.	TGTGCCAGCCATCGTGAAGACCTTTACGAGCAGTACTTC	CASHREDLYEQYF
few	TRBV11-3	TRBJ1-4	TRBD1	TGTGCCAGCAGCTCTTACTTACAGGGGCAGAATGAAAAACTGTTTTTT	CASSSYLQGQNEKLFF
.	TRBV24-1	TRBJ2-5	.	TGTGCCACCAGTGATTTCACGCATAGCTCGCGGAGGTCGGGTGAGACCAAGTACTTC	CATSDFTHSSRRSGETKYF
.	TRBV9	TRBJ1-6	.	TGTGCCAGCAGCGTAGGGAATAGGGATTCACCCCTCCACTTT	CASSVGNRDSPLHF
.	TRBV3-1	TRBJ2-1	.	TGTGCCAGCAGCCAAGAACCGGCCGGCTCCTACAATGAGCAGTTCTTC	CASSQEPAGSYNEQFF
.	TRBV19	TRBJ2-3	.	TGTGCCAGTAGTGGATCTAGCACAGATACGCAGTATTTT	CASSGSSTDTQYF
.	TRBV7-9	TRBJ1-2	TRBD1	TGTGCCAGCAGCTTAGAAGGACAGGGGAGGTTTTGGGGCTACACCTTC	CASSLEGQGRFWGYTF
few	TRBV20-1	TRBJ2-7	.	TGCAGTGCTATTGTCAGGGCCTCCTACGAGCAGTACTTC	CSAIVRASYEQYF
many	TRBV5-1	TRBJ1-4	TRBD1	TGCGCCAGCAGCGCTAGACAGGGCGGCGGAGAAAAACTGTTTTTT	CASSARQGGGEKLFF
many	TRBV27	TRBJ2-3	.	TGTGCCAGCACCTCCATCGGCGGGACGCAGTATTTT	CASTSIGGTQYF
few	TRBV20-1	TRBJ1-1	.	TGCAGTGCTAGTGGGGAAGGGGGCACTGAAGCTTTCTTT	CSASGEGGTEAFF
few	TRBV11-2	TRBJ2-1	.	TGTGCCAGCAGTTCCGGACTCCTTTCAAGCTCCTACAATGAGCAGTTCTTC	CASSSGLLSSSYNEQFF
.	TRBV25-1	TRBJ1-5	.	TGTGCCAGCAGTCCCAGGGTAAACAATCAGCCCCAGCATTTT	CASSPRVNNQPQHF
.	TRBV19	TRBJ2-7	TRBD1	TGTGCCAGTAGTATCCGGGACAGGGTAACCGAGCAGTACTTC	CASSIRDRVTEQYF
.	TRBV12-3/TRBV12-4	TRBJ1-3	.	TGTGCCAGCAGTTGGGTGGGAGACACCATATATTTT	CASSWVGDTIYF
few	TRBV5-1	TRBJ2-1	TRBD1	TGCGCCAGCAGCACGACAGGGGTTCTCAATGAGCAGTTCTTC	CASSTTGVLNEQFF
few	TRBV29-1	TRBJ2-3	.	TGCAGCGCGCCGGGTACTTCGGATACGCAGTATTTT	CSAPGTSDTQYF
.	TRBV5-6	TRBJ1-1	.	TGTGCCAGCAGCTTGTTAGCGGGGACGTTTGAAGCTTTCTTT	CASSLLAGTFEAFF
.	TRBV7-9	TRBJ1-1	.	TGTGCCAGCAGCGCGAGCCATCTTCTGAACACTGAAGCTTTCTTT	CASSASHLLNTEAFF
many	TRBV7-3	TRBJ2-2	.	TGTGCCAGCAGCTTCGGAACGAACACCGGGGAGCTGTTTTTT	CASSFGTNTGELFF
.	TRBV14	TRBJ1-3	.	TGTGCCAGCAGCCCTTTGATCTCTGGAAACACCATATATTTT	CASSPLISGNTIYF
few	TRBV7-3	TRBJ2-3	TRBD2	TGTGCCAGCAGCTTAACGAGGGTAGCGGGAGCAGATACGCAGTATTTT	CASSLTRVAGADTQYF
few	TRBV15	TRBJ2-7	TRBD1	TGTGCCACCAGCAGCGGCCGTGGGACAGGGGGATGGTACGAGCAGTACTTC	CATSSGRGTGGWYEQYF
.	TRBV25-1	TRBJ1-3	.	TGTGCCAGTCAGACAGATGGAAACACCATATATTTT	CASQTDGNTIYF
.	TRBV11-1	TRBJ1-2	TRBD1	TGTGCCAGCAGCTTTCCTCCCGGGACAGGTCCCGTTGGCTACACCTTC	CASSFPPGTGPVGYTF
.	TRBV7-8	TRBJ1-5	TRBD1	TGTGCCAGCAGCTTAGCACCGACAGGGGAGGGGTATAGCAATCAGCCCCAGCATTTT	CASSLAPTGEGYSNQPQHF
many	TRBV9	TRBJ2-3	TRBD2	TGTGCCAGCAGCGACGACCAGGTGGGAGGGGATACGCAGTATTTT	CASSDDQVGGDTQYF
.	TRBV6-1	TRBJ2-7	TRBD1	TGTGCCAGCAGATACTTTACGGGACAGACCTACGAGCAGTACTTC	CASRYFTGQTYEQYF
.	TRBV7-2	TRBJ1-2	TRBD1	TGTGCCAGCAGCCCCCCAGCAGGGGGAAAGTACTATGGCTACACCTTC	CASSPPAGGKYYGYTF
.	TRBV20-1	TRBJ2-5	TRBD2	TGCAGTGCCCGCACCCCCAGTGGTCACCCACTAGCGGGGAGGGAGACCCAGTACTTC	CSARTPSGHPLAGRETQYF
.	TRBV11-2	TRBJ1-1	.	TGTGCCAGCAGCTGGGGGTTGTGGACAAAGAACACTGAAGCTTTCTTT	CASSWGLWTKNTEAFF
.	TRBV20-1	TRBJ2-2	TRBD1	TGCAGTGCAGCATCAGGGGGCGCATCCGGGGAGCTGTTTTTT	CSAASGGASGELFF
few	TRBV19	TRBJ2-7	TRBD2	TGTGCCAGTAGTATCGCGCTGGGGCGGGAGGCTCGCTACGAGCAGTACTTC	CASSIALGREARYEQYF
few	TRBV4-1	TRBJ1-1	.	TGCGCCAGCAGCCATATGACAGTCCGGAACACTGAAGCTTTCTTT	CASSHMTVRNTEAFF
few	TRBV20-1	TRBJ2-3	.	TGCAGTGCGTCCCAGGGAGCGGGCAGAGATACGCAGTATTTT	CSASQGAGRDTQYF
.	TRBV20-1	TRBJ2-1	TRBD1	TGCAGTGTCAAGGGGGCGAATGAGCAGTTCTTC	CSVKGANEQFF
few	TRBV7-9	TRBJ2-1	TRBD2	TGTGCCAGCATGACTGCTAGCGGGGGGGGCTATGAGCAGTTCTTC	CASMTASGGGYEQFF
few	TRBV30	TRBJ2-2	.	TGTGCCTGGAGTCATAACACCGGGGAGCTGTTTTTT	CAWSHNTGELFF
.	TRBV7-8	TRBJ2-7	TRBD2	TGTGCCAGCAGCTTAACGGCGGGAGGGACCTACGAGCAGTACTTC	CASSLTAGGTYEQYF